The 25 T cell receptor beta chains in this list originate from one sample, sequenced in a study of CD8 T cells in ankylosing spondylitis. Via MiXCR, TCRdb re-called the 5' RACE reads, giving one row per CDR3 protein. The sample carries fewer than 250,000 distinct CDR3 sequences, roughly 32% recorded once. Sequencing used blood, either unsorted or a sorted T cell fraction (not recorded which). The receptors were sampled from a male donor with ankylosing spondylitis or in good health (not recorded which).

V and J are TRBV7-6 and TRBJ1-1, with 7 bases fitting TRBD1. The length of the CDR3 is 16 residues. V dropped 3 bases and J dropped 1; count of bases not matched to a gene: 8. CDR1 is SGHVS and CDR2 is FNYEAQ in the germline V gene. CDR3 in DNA: TGTGCCAGCAGCTTCCCAGGGGGGATGGGGAACACTGAAGCTTTCTTT. Its protein product is CASSFPGGMGNTEAFF. The variable domain in full, completed from reference TRBV7-6 and TRBJ1-1, reads GAGVSQSPRYKVTKRGQDVALRCDPISGHVSLYWYRQALGQGPEFLTYFNYEAQQDKSGLPNDRFSAERPEGSISTLTIQRTEQRDSAMYRCASSFPGGMGNTEAFFGQGTRLTVV.

This clonotype came up once. The J gene is TRBJ1-5, the V gene TRBV24-1; 7 bases are shared with TRBD1. V dropped 2 bases and J dropped 2; count of bases not matched to a gene: 11. Germline V lookup: CDR1 KGHDR, CDR2 SFDVKD. There are 18 residues in the CDR3. In DNA, the CDR3 is TGTGCCACCAGTGATTCGGGACAGTCATCCTGGGGCAATCAGCCCCAGCATTTT. Its translation: CATSDSGQSSWGNQPQHF.

This chain uses TRBV12-3 or TRBV12-4 with TRBJ2-7; D possibly uses TRBD1 or TRBD2 (5 bases each). Trimming shortened V by 7 bases and J by 0 bases, and 13 bases separated the two germline ends. This CDR3 has 14 amino acids. This chain's CDR3 is CASMEAGNSYEQYF. The CDR3 DNA sequence: TGTGCCAGCATGGAGGCAGGGAACTCCTACGAGCAGTACTTC.

The gene calls are TRBV28 and TRBJ2-7; no clear D. Per germline, CDR1 MDHEN and CDR2 SYDVKM. V lost 3 bases and J lost 6, with 12 bases in between. The CDR3 has 13 amino acids. CDR3 nucleotides: TGTGCCAGCAGTTTGACATCACCCGGCGAGCAGTACTTC. Translating gives CASSLTSPGEQYF. The whole variable domain, remainder taken from reference TRBV28 and TRBJ2-7, is DVKVTQSSRYLVKRTGEKVFLECVQDMDHENMFWYRQDPGLGLRLIYFSYDVKMKEKGDIPEGYSVSREKKERFSLILESASTNQTSMYLCASSLTSPGEQYFGPGTRLTVT.

The rearrangement joins TRBV20-1 to TRBJ2-5; D possibly uses TRBD1 or TRBD2 (6 bases each). Germline V gives CDR1 DFQATT, CDR2 SNEGSKA (reference sequence). Trimming cost V 6 bases and J 4 bases, with 15 bases left between them. This CDR3 is built from 13 residues. CDR3 nucleotides: TGCAGTGCGTTGTGGGGGCGGGGAGAGACCCAGTACTTC. It is translated as CSALWGRGETQYF.

The gene calls are TRBV29-1 and TRBJ2-1; 9 bases are shared with TRBD1. Trimming took 7 bases from V and 8 from J; bases not matched to a gene: 12. There are 14 residues in the CDR3. Germline V gene sequence: CDR1 SQVTM, CDR2 ANQGSEA. The CDR3: CSAPGQGFVDEQFF. Written as DNA, the CDR3 is TGCAGCGCCCCGGGACAGGGATTCGTCGATGAGCAGTTCTTC.

This clonotype was seen many times. The V gene is TRBV20-1, the J gene TRBJ1-1, with D possibly being TRBD1 (5 bases). The CDR3 is made up of 14 amino acids. Between the trimmed V and J ends, which lost 6 bases and 0 bases, there was a span of 14 bases. From germline, CDR1 is DFQATT and CDR2 SNEGSKA (reference sequence). The CDR3 coding sequence is TGCAGTGCCCCGAGGGGCGGCTTGAACACTGAAGCTTTCTTT. Translating it yields CSAPRGGLNTEAFF.

This clonotype has more than one count but fewer than ten. The gene calls are TRBV29-1 and TRBJ1-2, with D perhaps matching TRBD1 (6 bases). The V end was cut by 7 bases, the J end by 5 bases, with 11 bases between. The CDR3 totals 11 residues. Germline CDR1 is SQVTM and CDR2 is ANQGSEA. The CDR3 DNA sequence: TGCAGCGCTAAAGGGGGTTATGGCTACACCTTC. Protein: CSAKGGYGYTF.

The DNA of the CDR3 is TGCAGTGCTAGAGAGGTAGCGGGGGGTGAGGCAGATACGCAGTATTTT. It encodes CSAREVAGGEADTQYF. J is TRBJ2-3 and V is TRBV20-1, with 10 bases matching TRBD2. Germline V gene data show CDR1 as DFQATT and CDR2 as SNEGSKA (reference sequence). CDR3 size: 16 residues. V shed 0 bases and J 4 bases; nucleotides not matched to a gene: 7.

The CDR3 DNA reads as TGCAGTGCTCCTGACAGGGTTCAAGAGACCCAGTACTTC. As protein: CSAPDRVQETQYF. The chain joins TRBV20-1 to TRBJ2-5, with 7 bases lining up with TRBD1. The germline V gene encodes CDR1 DFQATT and CDR2 SNEGSKA (reference sequence). Germline trimming cut 5 bases from V and 2 bases from J; bases unmatched to any gene: 5. The CDR3 consists of 13 residues.

This clonotype was detected a few times. The chain joins TRBV20-1 to TRBJ2-3; D possibly corresponds to TRBD2 (5 bases). The V end lost 0 bases, the J end lost 4 bases, and 14 bases lay between the germline ends. Germline-derived CDR1 and CDR2 are DFQATT and SNEGSKA (reference sequence). This CDR3 has 15 amino acids. Here the CDR3 DNA reads TGCAGTGCTAGAGATACGTCTAGCCTAGCAGATACGCAGTATTTT. Protein product: CSARDTSSLADTQYF.

This chain links TRBV7-3 with TRBJ2-3; D call uncertain. Germline CDR1 is SGHTA and CDR2 is FQGTGA. Trimming removed 5 bases from V and 1 base from J, with 13 bases in between. This CDR3 contains 15 residues. For the CDR3, the DNA is TGTGCCAGCAGCCGAAGGTCGGTGGGCACAGATACGCAGTATTTT. Its translation is CASSRRSVGTDTQYF. The full variable domain, completed using reference TRBV7-3 and TRBJ2-3, is GAGVSQTPSNKVTEKGKYVELRCDPISGHTALYWYRQSLGQGPEFLIYFQGTGAADDSGLPNDRFFAVRPEGSVSTLKIQRTERGDSAVYLCASSRRSVGTDTQYFGPGTRLTVL.

This clonotype was recorded a few times. The chain uses TRBV12-3 or TRBV12-4 and TRBJ2-3; TRBD2 might be the D (5 bases). The CDR3 spans 15 residues. V lost 3 bases and J 1 base, leaving 11 bases between the germline ends. CDR3 DNA sequence: TGTGCCAGCAGTTTTGACGGGCGGGGCACAGATACGCAGTATTTT. Translating gives CASSFDGRGTDTQYF.

This chain joins TRBV7-2 and TRBJ2-1; 12 nucleotides match TRBD2. This CDR3 has 16 residues. From germline, CDR1 is SGHTA and CDR2 FQGNSA. The junction had 3 bases not matched to a gene; V was cut back by 2 bases and J by 4 bases. The chain's CDR3 is CASSLLAGGLYNEQFF. The CDR3 nucleotides read TGTGCCAGCAGCTTACTAGCGGGGGGGCTTTACAATGAGCAGTTCTTC.

V and J are TRBV29-1 and TRBJ2-5; D possibly corresponds to TRBD1 (5 bases). This CDR3 comprises 13 residues. Trimming removed 6 bases at V and 0 bases at J, with 11 bases between. In germline, CDR1 is SQVTM, CDR2 ANQGSEA. This CDR3 is CSVVDTYQETQYF. The CDR3 DNA reads as TGCAGCGTCGTGGACACATACCAAGAGACCCAGTACTTC.

CDR3 in DNA: TGTGCCAGCACCGTCCCGACCGATCACCAAGAGACCCAGTACTTC. Translated: CASTVPTDHQETQYF. V is TRBV6-1 and J is TRBJ2-5; D is unresolved. The CDR3 spans 15 residues. The germline gives CDR1 MNHNS, CDR2 SASEGT. Deletions cut 7 bases from V and 0 bases from J, with 15 bases between.

The chain carries TRBV20-1 and TRBJ1-5, with D tentatively TRBD1 (6 bases). V lost 1 base to trimming and J lost 7 bases, with 14 bases between them. There are 14 residues in the CDR3. CDR1 DFQATT and CDR2 SNEGSKA come from the germline V gene (reference sequence). The CDR3 is CSARVPRGGQPQHF. CDR3 bases: TGCAGTGCTAGAGTGCCCAGGGGTGGGCAGCCCCAGCATTTT.

This clonotype was counted ten times or more. This chain uses TRBV29-1 with TRBJ2-5; 7 bases line up with TRBD1. Germline trimming cut 6 bases from V and 1 base from J; bases unmatched to any gene: 8. In germline, CDR1 is SQVTM, CDR2 ANQGSEA. There are 14 residues in the CDR3. The CDR3, as DNA: TGCAGCGTGGTTGGGACAGCTCGCCAAGAGACCCAGTACTTC. Translation gives CSVVGTARQETQYF.

This clonotype has just a few counts. The chain joins TRBV4-1 to TRBJ2-7; 7 bases are a match to TRBD1. CDR3 size: 14 residues. V lost 5 bases, J lost 5 bases, and 9 bases stayed unmatched. Germline CDR1 and CDR2: MGHRA and YSYEKL. This CDR3 is CASSDRDGVHEQYF. For the CDR3, the DNA is TGCGCCAGCAGCGACAGGGACGGGGTTCACGAGCAGTACTTC.

The V and J genes are TRBV5-1 and TRBJ2-5; possibly TRBD1 or TRBD2 for D (5 bases each). The CDR3 loop spans 13 amino acids. Trimming stripped 6 bases from V and 3 bases from J, with 12 bases between. Germline loops: CDR1 SGHRS, CDR2 YFSETQ. CDR3 coding DNA: TGCGCCAGCACCGGGACGAGCAAAGAGACCCAGTACTTC. Translated: CASTGTSKETQYF.

For the CDR3, the DNA is TGTGCCACCAGCAGTGGCCCACTTAGCAGGGTAACTAATGAAAAACTGTTTTTT. Its translation: CATSSGPLSRVTNEKLFF. The chain joins TRBV15 to TRBJ1-4, with D maybe TRBD1 (5 bases). The germline V gene encodes CDR1 LNHNV and CDR2 YYDKDF (reference sequence). The CDR3 consists of 18 residues. V was trimmed by 3 bases and J by 1 base, leaving 18 bases between them. Full variable domain (rest looked up from reference TRBV15 and TRBJ1-4): DAMVIQNPRYQVTQFGKPVTLSCSQTLNHNVMYWYQQKSSQAPKLLFHYYDKDFNNEADTPDNFQSRRPNTSFCFLDIRSPGLGDTAMYLCATSSGPLSRVTNEKLFFGSGTQLSVL.

The CDR3 region has the DNA TGCGCCAGCAGGACGGGACCCTCTAGCTCTGGAAACACCATATATTTT. Translated: CASRTGPSSSGNTIYF. This chain uses TRBV5-1 with TRBJ1-3; weak D call: TRBD1 (5 bases). Trimming stripped 5 bases from V and 0 bases from J, with 15 bases between. The CDR3 runs 16 residues. CDR1 SGHRS and CDR2 YFSETQ come from the germline V gene.

CDR3 sequence: CASSYSNVYEQYF. CDR3 DNA: TGTGCCAGCAGTTACTCGAACGTCTACGAGCAGTACTTC. The rearrangement links TRBV6-5 to TRBJ2-7; D not resolved. The germline gives CDR1 MNHEY, CDR2 SVGAGI. V lost 0 bases and J lost 3, with 6 bases in between. This CDR3 region has 13 residues.

The chain uses TRBV7-6 and TRBJ2-7; the match to TRBD2 covers 7 bases. Trimming at V came to 4 bases and at J to 0 bases, leaving 3 bases not matched to a gene. This CDR3 has 14 residues. Germline loops: CDR1 SGHVS, CDR2 FNYEAQ. The CDR3 reads CASSSGLYSYEQYF. The CDR3 DNA is TGTGCCAGCAGCTCGGGACTATACTCCTACGAGCAGTACTTC.

The V call is TRBV5-1, the J call TRBJ2-3, with TRBD2 identical over 9 bases. This CDR3 contains 15 residues. After removal of 8 bases from V and 2 bases from J, the junction contained 9 bases not matched to a gene. In germline, CDR1 is SGHRS, CDR2 YFSETQ. CDR3 coding DNA: TGCGCCAGTAGCAGCGGGGGGTTCATCACAGATACGCAGTATTTT. It is translated as CASSSGGFITDTQYF.